This TCR beta chain was identified during a study of blood T cell repertoires in COVID-19. Germline trimming cut 5 bases from V and 6 bases from J; bases unmatched to any gene: 9. The germline gives CDR1 ENHRY, CDR2 SYGVKD. This CDR3 is 15 amino acids long. Individuals in the exposed group had encountered a COVID-19 case within 2 weeks preceding study entry. Using immunoSEQ multiplex PCR, the repertoire was profiled, and TCRdb retains in-frame clones only, with some absent. The repertoire consists of approximately 220,000 clones, with about four fifths occurring once and the leading ten covering 4.8%.

Sequenced sample: PBMCs or T cells enriched from blood (not recorded which). The V gene is TRBV10-3, the J gene TRBJ1-2; 10 nucleotides line up with TRBD1. This receptor was identified in a woman aged 50 to 65 who had been exposed to COVID-19. As DNA, the CDR3 is TGTGCCATCAGTTCCCGGGACAGGGGCGACCATGGCTACACCTTC. This codes for CAISSRDRGDHGYTF.